This T cell receptor (beta chain) was sequenced for a study of blood T cell repertoires in COVID-19. Study overall: Sample material is recorded as cDNA or gDNA derived from T cells, B-cell-depleted T cells, or PBMCs.

The CDR3 totals 18 residues. CDR1 is SGDLS and CDR2 is YYNGEE in the germline V gene. Trimming cost V 0 bases and J 3 bases; bases outside gene matches: 7. Some clones are missing from TCRdb's copy, which holds only in-frame ones; the method was immunoSEQ multiplex PCR. The sample gives some 90,000 clones, around 89% of which show up once; 4.3% is in the top ten. The sample was peripheral blood. The clonotype was recovered from a woman of 80 years or more with active or convalescent COVID-19. This chain links TRBV9 with TRBJ2-6, with 9 bases that match TRBD1. For the CDR3, the DNA is TGTGCCAGCAGCGTAGCTGGGACAGGGATGGGTGGGGCCAACGTCCTGACTTTC. Translation gives CASSVAGTGMGGANVLTF.